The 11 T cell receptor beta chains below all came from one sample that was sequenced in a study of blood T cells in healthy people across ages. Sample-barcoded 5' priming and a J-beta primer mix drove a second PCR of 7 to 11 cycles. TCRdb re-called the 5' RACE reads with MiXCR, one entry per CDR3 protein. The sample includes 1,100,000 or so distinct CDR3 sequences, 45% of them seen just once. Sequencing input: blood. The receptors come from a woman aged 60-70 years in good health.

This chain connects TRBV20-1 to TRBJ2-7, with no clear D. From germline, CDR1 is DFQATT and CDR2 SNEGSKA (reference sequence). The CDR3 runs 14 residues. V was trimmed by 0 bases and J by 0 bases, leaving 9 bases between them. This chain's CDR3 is CSARDLNLSYEQYF. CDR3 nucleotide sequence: TGCAGTGCTAGAGATTTAAACCTCTCCTACGAGCAGTACTTC.

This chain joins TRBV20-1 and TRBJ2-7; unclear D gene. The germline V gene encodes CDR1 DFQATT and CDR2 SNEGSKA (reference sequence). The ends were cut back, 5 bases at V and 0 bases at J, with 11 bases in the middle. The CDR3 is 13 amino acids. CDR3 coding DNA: TGCAGTGCTCGACCGCTGGGCTCCTACGAGCAGTACTTC. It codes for CSARPLGSYEQYF.

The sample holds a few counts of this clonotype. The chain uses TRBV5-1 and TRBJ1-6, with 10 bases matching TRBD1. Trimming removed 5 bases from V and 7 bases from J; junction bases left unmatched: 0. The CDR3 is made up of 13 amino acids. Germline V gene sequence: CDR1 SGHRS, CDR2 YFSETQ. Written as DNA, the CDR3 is TGCGCCAGCAGGACAGGGGGCAATTCACCCCTCCACTTT. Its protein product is CASRTGGNSPLHF. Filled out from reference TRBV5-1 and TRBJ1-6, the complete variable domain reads KAGVTQTPRYLIKTRGQQVTLSCSPISGHRSVSWYQQTPGQGLQFLFEYFSETQRNKGNFPGRFSGRQFSNSRSEMNVSTLELGDSALYLCASRTGGNSPLHFGNGTRLTVT.

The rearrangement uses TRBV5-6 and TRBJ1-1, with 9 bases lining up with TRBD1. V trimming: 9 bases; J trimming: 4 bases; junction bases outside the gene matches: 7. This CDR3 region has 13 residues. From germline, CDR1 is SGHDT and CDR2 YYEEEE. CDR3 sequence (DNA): TGTGCCACCACTAGGGACAGGGTCACTGAAGCTTTCTTT. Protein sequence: CATTRDRVTEAFF. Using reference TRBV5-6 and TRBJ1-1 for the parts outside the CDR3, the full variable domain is DAGVTQSPTHLIKTRGQQVTLRCSPKSGHDTVSWYQQALGQGPQFIFQYYEEEERQRGNFPDRFSGHQFPNYSSELNVNALLLGDSALYLCATTRDRVTEAFFGQGTRLTVV.

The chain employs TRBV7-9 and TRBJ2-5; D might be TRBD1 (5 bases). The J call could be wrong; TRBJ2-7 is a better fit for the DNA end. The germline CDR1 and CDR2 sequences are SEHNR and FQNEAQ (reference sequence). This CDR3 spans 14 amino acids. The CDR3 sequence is CASSTAGFVSEQYF. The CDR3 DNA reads TGTGCCAGCAGCACCGCAGGGTTTGTTTCCGAGCAGTACTTC.

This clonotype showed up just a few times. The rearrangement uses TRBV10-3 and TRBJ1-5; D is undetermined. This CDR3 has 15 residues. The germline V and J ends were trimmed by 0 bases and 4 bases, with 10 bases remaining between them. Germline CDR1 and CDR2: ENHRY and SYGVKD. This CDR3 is CAISESIGQNQPQHF. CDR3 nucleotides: TGTGCCATCAGTGAGTCGATCGGGCAGAATCAGCCCCAGCATTTT.

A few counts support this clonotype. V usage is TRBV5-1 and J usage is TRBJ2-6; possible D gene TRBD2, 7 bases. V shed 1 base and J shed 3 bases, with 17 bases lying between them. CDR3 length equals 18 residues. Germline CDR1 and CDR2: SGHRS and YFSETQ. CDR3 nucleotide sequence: TGCGCCAGCAGCTTGTCCCGGTCGGGGGGCGGTGGGGCCAACGTCCTGACTTTC. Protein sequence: CASSLSRSGGGGANVLTF.

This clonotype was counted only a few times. In nucleotides, the CDR3 is TGTGCCAGCATCCGAGCCGGGACAGACCATTCTGGCTACACCTTC. Residues: CASIRAGTDHSGYTF. The chain is built from TRBV7-9 and TRBJ1-2; the match to TRBD1 covers 7 bases. Germline lookup yields CDR1 SEHNR and CDR2 FQNEAQ (reference sequence). V gave up 7 bases and J gave up 7 bases; unmatched junction bases: 15. This CDR3 contains 15 residues.

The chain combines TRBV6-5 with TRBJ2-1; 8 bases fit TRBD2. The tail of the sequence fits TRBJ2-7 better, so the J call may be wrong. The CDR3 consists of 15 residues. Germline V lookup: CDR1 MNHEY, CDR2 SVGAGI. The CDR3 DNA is TGTGCCAGCAGCACAAGCGGGAGCTCCTACAATGAGCAGTACTTC. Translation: CASSTSGSSYNEQYF.

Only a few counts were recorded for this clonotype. This CDR3 reads CSARVVGEQFF. The CDR3 DNA reads as TGCAGTGCTAGAGTCGTGGGGGAGCAGTTCTTC. The J gene is TRBJ2-1, the V gene TRBV20-1; D is ambiguous. Germline V gene lookup returns CDR1 DFQATT and CDR2 SNEGSKA (reference sequence). The ends were cut back, 1 base at V and 10 bases at J, with 8 bases in the middle. The CDR3 totals 11 residues.

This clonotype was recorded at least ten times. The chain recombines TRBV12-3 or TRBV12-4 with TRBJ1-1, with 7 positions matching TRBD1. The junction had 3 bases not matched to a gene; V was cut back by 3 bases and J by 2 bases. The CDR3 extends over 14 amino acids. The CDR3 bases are TGTGCCAGCAGTTTGCGGACAGGCAACACTGAAGCTTTCTTT. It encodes CASSLRTGNTEAFF.